These 19 T cell receptor beta chains were all obtained from the same sample, sequenced in a study of T cells in women clearing cervical HPV infection (dated by TCRdb to between 2018 and 2020). Library prep was done by the immunoSEQ multiplex PCR assay. Not all clones reach the TCRdb copy of this immuneACCESS table, which keeps in-frame sequences only. Checked studies attribute under half of the gap to unresolved V genes and leave the rest unexplained. The sample table includes 25,000 to 35,000 clones. The ten largest clones represent 22% of the sample. The sample comprised blood buffy coat. The receptors originated from a woman aged 18 to 69 with a cervical HPV16 infection that either progressed to CIN3+ or cleared (not recorded which).

In the case of this clone: The read halts 3 residues ahead of the CDR3 end, with the missing end drawn from the germline J gene. The sample carries other DNA sequences with the same CDR3. V usage is TRBV30 and J usage is TRBJ1-3, with 9 nucleotides matching TRBD1. Trimming took 0 bases from V and 1 from J; bases not matched to a gene: 4. Germline V gene data show CDR1 as GTSNPN and CDR2 as SVGIG (reference sequence). CDR3 size: 16 residues. The sequenced part of the CDR3 DNA is TGTGCCTGGAGTGTAAACAGGGGGCTGTCTGGAAACACC. Protein sequence: CAWSVNRGLSGNT. The complete CDR3 sequence is CAWSVNRGLSGNTIYF.

For this clone: Read coverage stops 3 residues before the CDR3 terminus; the germline J gene supplies the remainder. J is TRBJ2-7 and V is TRBV5-7; 8 bases agree with TRBD1. TRBV5-7 is recorded as an ORF, its role being uncertain. The junction had 6 bases not matched to a gene; V was cut back by 0 bases and J by 4 bases. There are 15 residues in the CDR3. The CDR3 bases that were read are TGTGCCAGCAGCTTGGCGGACAGGGACGGTTACGAG. It translates to CASSLADRDGYE. Given in full, the CDR3 is CASSLADRDGYEQYF.

Of note for this clone: Sequencing ends 3 residues short of the CDR3 end; the germline J gene provides the rest. The V gene is TRBV30, the J gene TRBJ2-4; 7 bases fit TRBD2. V dropped 3 bases and J dropped 7; count of bases not matched to a gene: 3. The CDR3 has 12 residues. Germline V gives CDR1 GTSNPN, CDR2 SVGIG (reference sequence). Incomplete CDR3 DNA: TGTGCCTGGAGAAGTAGCGGGAACATT. This gives the protein CAWRSSGNI. The CDR3 in full is CAWRSSGNIQYF.

CDR3 bases read: TGTGCCAGCAGCCCCTGGGACAGGGGGTTCTACGAG. Its translation is CASSPWDRGFYE. The entire CDR3 protein reads CASSPWDRGFYEQYF. This chain joins TRBV9 and TRBJ2-7, with 11 bases matching TRBD1. Read sequence stops 3 residues before the CDR3 end, and the germline J gene provides the missing end. The trim removed 4 bases at V and 3 bases at J, leaving 6 bases unmatched. This CDR3 has 15 residues. The germline gives CDR1 SGDLS, CDR2 YYNGEE.

On this clone itself: The read ends 3 residues early relative to the CDR3; the germline J gene fills the gap. The chain employs TRBV5-1 and TRBJ1-1, with 7 bases lining up with TRBD1. CDR1 and CDR2 (germline): SGHRS, YFSETQ. Unmatched junction bases numbered 2, after V lost 0 bases and J lost 6 bases. The CDR3 covers 13 residues. CDR3 protein: CASSLGQGAEAFF. The sequenced part of the CDR3 DNA is TGCGCCAGCAGCTTGGGACAGGGCGCTGAA. The full variable domain, its missing parts supplied by reference TRBV5-1 and TRBJ1-1, is KAGVTQTPRYLIKTRGQQVTLSCSPISGHRSVSWYQQTPGQGLQFLFEYFSETQRNKGNFPGRFSGRQFSNSRSEMNVSTLELGDSALYLCASSLGQGAEAFFGQGTRLTVV.

About this clone: The CDR3 is cut off 3 residues early in the read; its end comes from the germline J gene. The J gene is TRBJ2-7, the V gene TRBV13, with TRBD1 matching 9 bases. CDR3 size: 15 residues. Germline V gene lookup returns CDR1 PRHDT and CDR2 FYEKMQ (reference sequence). With V trimmed by 5 bases and J by 3 bases, 8 bases remained unmatched. This CDR3 is CASSLAGTGYYEQYF. CDR3 DNA, as far as it was read: TGTGCCAGCAGCCTAGCCGGGACAGGGTACTACGAG.

Worth noting for this clone: The CDR3 end falls 3 residues outside the read, so it is completed with the germline J gene. V usage is TRBV29-1 and J usage is TRBJ2-7, with a tentative D call TRBD1 (5 bases). The V gene's germline CDR1 is SQVTM and CDR2 ANQGSEA. This CDR3 region has 12 residues. V was pared by 2 bases and J by 3 bases, with 8 bases between. The CDR3 DNA, read in part, is TGCAGCGTTGAAAGTAGGGGCTACGAG. Its translation: CSVESRGYE. The whole CDR3 protein is CSVESRGYEQYF.

About this clone: The read is 3 residues too short to cover the CDR3 end, so that end is filled in from the germline J gene. The V and J genes are TRBV19 and TRBJ2-7; 13 bases map to TRBD2. The germline V gene encodes CDR1 LNHDA and CDR2 SQIVND (reference sequence). This CDR3 has 17 amino acids. V was clipped by 4 bases and J by 4 bases; unmatched bases: 10. CDR3 DNA (partial): TGTGCCAGTAGTACCCCGAGGACTAGCGGGAGTCGGTACGAG. Its translation is CASSTPRTSGSRYE. The whole CDR3 sequence is CASSTPRTSGSRYEQYF.

Notes on this clone: The read halts 3 residues ahead of the CDR3 end, with the missing end drawn from the germline J gene. The genes are TRBV12-3 or TRBV12-4 and TRBJ2-7, with 7 bases that match TRBD2. The CDR3 is made up of 16 amino acids. V was clipped by 3 bases and J by 1 base; unmatched bases: 9. Incomplete CDR3 DNA: TGTGCCAGCAGTTTTATAAGAAAGCGGGATTCCTACGAG. Translated, it gives CASSFIRKRDSYE. The full CDR3 is CASSFIRKRDSYEQYF.

Worth noting for this clone: The missing CDR3 end, 3 residues past where the read stops, is filled in from the germline J gene. The gene calls are TRBV6-2 or TRBV6-3 and TRBJ1-2, with D perhaps matching TRBD1 (5 bases). This CDR3 contains 14 residues. Germline values: CDR1 MNHEY, CDR2 SVGEGT. The CDR3 region is CASSYSDSRADYTF. CDR3 DNA (partial): TGTGCCAGCAGTTACTCAGACAGTCGTGCTGAC.

Remarks on this clone: The read terminates 3 residues ahead of where the CDR3 ends, so the germline J gene completes it. The chain has TRBV2 and TRBJ2-3; D might be TRBD2 (7 bases). The CDR3 totals 15 residues. Trimming took off 8 bases at V and 4 bases at J, with 19 bases between the two ends. The V gene's germline CDR1 is SNHLY and CDR2 FYNNEI. The CDR3 is CASVSGGRAADTQYF. Partial CDR3 DNA: TGTGCCAGCGTCTCGGGGGGCAGGGCAGCAGATACG.

This chain's CDR3 is CASSEARGIGETQYF. Partial CDR3 DNA: TGTGCCAGCAGTGAAGCGCGGGGTATAGGGGAGACC. The chain is built from TRBV2 and TRBJ2-5; tentative D call: TRBD2 (6 bases). The CDR3 end is not reached by the read, which stops 3 residues before it; the germline J gene fills it in. Looked up from germline, CDR1 is SNHLY and CDR2 is FYNNEI. V lost 0 bases to trimming and J lost 5 bases, with 13 bases between them. The length of the CDR3 is 15 residues. The variable domain in full, completed from reference TRBV2 and TRBJ2-5, reads EPEVTQTPSHQVTQMGQEVILRCVPISNHLYFYWYRQILGQKVEFLVSFYNNEISEKSEIFDDQFSVERPDGSNFTLKIRSTKLEDSAMYFCASSEARGIGETQYFGPGTRLLVL.

About this clone: The read stops 3 residues short of the end of the CDR3; the missing end is completed from the germline J gene. The chain carries TRBV20-1 and TRBJ2-5; 11 nucleotides align to TRBD2. This CDR3 is built from 16 residues. Germline V gives CDR1 DFQATT, CDR2 SNEGSKA (reference sequence). V lost 6 bases and J lost 1; bases outside the gene matches: 10. The sequenced part of the CDR3 DNA is TGCAGTGCCAGGAGCGGACTAGCGGGCCTCCAAGAGACC. This sequence encodes CSARSGLAGLQET. In full, the CDR3 is CSARSGLAGLQETQYF.

Turning to this clone: The read comes to an end 3 residues before the CDR3 does, leaving the germline J gene to fill in the end. The gene calls are TRBV20-1 and TRBJ2-1; TRBD2 matches at 11 bases. The CDR3 covers 14 residues. Trimming took 3 bases from V and 9 from J; bases not matched to a gene: 7. Germline CDR1 reads DFQATT; CDR2 reads SNEGSKA (reference sequence). The CDR3 DNA, read in part, is TGCAGTGCTAGTCTAGCGGGAGGTTTCGGTGAG. It specifies CSASLAGGFGE. The entire CDR3 is CSASLAGGFGEQFF.

For this clone: The read halts 3 residues ahead of the CDR3 end, with the missing end drawn from the germline J gene. The chain couples TRBV10-3 to TRBJ1-2; TRBD1 matches 8 bases. The germline CDR1 and CDR2 sequences are ENHRY and SYGVKD. With V trimmed by 5 bases and J by 3 bases, 8 bases remained unmatched. The CDR3 sequence is 15 residues long. The sequenced CDR3 bases are TGTGCCATCAGTTCTAAGCAGGGGGCCTACTATGGC. It translates to CAISSKQGAYYG. The full CDR3 protein reads CAISSKQGAYYGYTF.

Points on this clone: The read comes to an end 3 residues before the CDR3 does, leaving the germline J gene to fill in the end. V usage is TRBV7-3 and J usage is TRBJ1-6; D is unresolved. Germline CDR1 and CDR2: SGHTA and FQGTGA. The CDR3 sequence is 12 residues long. V was cut by 5 bases and J by 10 bases, with 9 bases left in between. The sequenced part of the CDR3 DNA is TGTGCCAGCAGCCACCTGGGCTCACCC. Translating it yields CASSHLGSP. The CDR3 as a whole reads CASSHLGSPLHF.

Notes on this clone: The read stops 3 residues short of the end of the CDR3; the missing end is completed from the germline J gene. V and J are TRBV6-2 or TRBV6-3 and TRBJ2-7; D might be TRBD1 (6 bases). The V and J ends lost 6 bases and 3 bases respectively, with 12 bases between them. This CDR3 region has 13 residues. CDR1 is MNHEY, CDR2 SVGEGT, per germline. The CDR3 is CASSQDSYYEQYF. The sequenced CDR3 bases are TGTGCCAGCAGCCAGGACAGTTACTACGAG.

Regarding this clone: The missing CDR3 end, 3 residues past where the read stops, is filled in from the germline J gene. V and J are TRBV18 and TRBJ2-3; 7 bases map to TRBD1. This CDR3 comprises 15 residues. CDR1 and CDR2 from the germline V gene are KGHSH and LQKENI. CDR3 sequence: CASSRSTGWGETQYF. CDR3 DNA, as far as it was read: TGTGCCAGCTCACGCTCGACAGGGTGGGGAGAGACG.

The part of the CDR3 DNA that was read is TGCGCCAGCAGTGAGTCTGGCATAGGGGGTCCCGGAAACACC. Protein: CASSESGIGGPGNT. The full-length CDR3 reads as CASSESGIGGPGNTIYF. J is TRBJ1-3 and V is TRBV10-2; D might be TRBD1 (6 bases). The read falls 3 residues short of the CDR3 end, and the missing part is taken from the germline J gene. V was cut by 0 bases and J by 4 bases, with 16 bases left in between. The CDR3 runs 17 residues. Germline values: CDR1 WSHSY, CDR2 SAAADI.